These T cell receptor beta chains were read from a single sample in a study of control samples from healthy donors and cancer patients. Profiling relied on immunoSEQ multiplex PCR, and the TCRdb table lists in-frame clones only, not all of them. The table has about 89,000 clones, more than 70% seen once; the top ten hold less than 2.5%. The source material was blood. These receptors were taken from a woman in her 40s in good health. Both conserved end residues are part of each CDR3. A D gene is named only where the DNA matches it firmly. The size of a clone is reported for some rows only, either as once, few or many, or as a class for expanded clones.

v_call: TRBV6-2/TRBV6-3
d_call: TRBD1
clone_size: once
cdr3_aa: CASTPGTASYEQYF

v_call: TRBV6-5
d_call: .
clone_size: few
cdr3_aa: CASRGSRVRETQYF

v_call: TRBV5-1
d_call: TRBD2
clone_size: .
cdr3_aa: CASSLGSGEPPYEQYF

v_call: TRBV12-3/TRBV12-4
d_call: .
clone_size: .
cdr3_aa: CASSWGLGEAFF

v_call: TRBV9
d_call: .
clone_size: .
cdr3_aa: CASSVVEGANGYEQYF

v_call: TRBV5-1
d_call: .
clone_size: once
cdr3_aa: CASSIRTEEDTQYF

v_call: TRBV7-2
d_call: .
clone_size: .
cdr3_aa: CASSQAQLNQPQHF

v_call: TRBV3-1/TRBV3-2
d_call: .
clone_size: .
cdr3_aa: CASSLEGPGRETQYF

v_call: TRBV24-1
d_call: .
clone_size: .
cdr3_aa: CATSDSEGETQYF

v_call: TRBV20-1
d_call: .
clone_size: .
cdr3_aa: CSAANTGELFF

v_call: TRBV9
d_call: .
clone_size: once
cdr3_aa: CASSVDGGAHYGYTF